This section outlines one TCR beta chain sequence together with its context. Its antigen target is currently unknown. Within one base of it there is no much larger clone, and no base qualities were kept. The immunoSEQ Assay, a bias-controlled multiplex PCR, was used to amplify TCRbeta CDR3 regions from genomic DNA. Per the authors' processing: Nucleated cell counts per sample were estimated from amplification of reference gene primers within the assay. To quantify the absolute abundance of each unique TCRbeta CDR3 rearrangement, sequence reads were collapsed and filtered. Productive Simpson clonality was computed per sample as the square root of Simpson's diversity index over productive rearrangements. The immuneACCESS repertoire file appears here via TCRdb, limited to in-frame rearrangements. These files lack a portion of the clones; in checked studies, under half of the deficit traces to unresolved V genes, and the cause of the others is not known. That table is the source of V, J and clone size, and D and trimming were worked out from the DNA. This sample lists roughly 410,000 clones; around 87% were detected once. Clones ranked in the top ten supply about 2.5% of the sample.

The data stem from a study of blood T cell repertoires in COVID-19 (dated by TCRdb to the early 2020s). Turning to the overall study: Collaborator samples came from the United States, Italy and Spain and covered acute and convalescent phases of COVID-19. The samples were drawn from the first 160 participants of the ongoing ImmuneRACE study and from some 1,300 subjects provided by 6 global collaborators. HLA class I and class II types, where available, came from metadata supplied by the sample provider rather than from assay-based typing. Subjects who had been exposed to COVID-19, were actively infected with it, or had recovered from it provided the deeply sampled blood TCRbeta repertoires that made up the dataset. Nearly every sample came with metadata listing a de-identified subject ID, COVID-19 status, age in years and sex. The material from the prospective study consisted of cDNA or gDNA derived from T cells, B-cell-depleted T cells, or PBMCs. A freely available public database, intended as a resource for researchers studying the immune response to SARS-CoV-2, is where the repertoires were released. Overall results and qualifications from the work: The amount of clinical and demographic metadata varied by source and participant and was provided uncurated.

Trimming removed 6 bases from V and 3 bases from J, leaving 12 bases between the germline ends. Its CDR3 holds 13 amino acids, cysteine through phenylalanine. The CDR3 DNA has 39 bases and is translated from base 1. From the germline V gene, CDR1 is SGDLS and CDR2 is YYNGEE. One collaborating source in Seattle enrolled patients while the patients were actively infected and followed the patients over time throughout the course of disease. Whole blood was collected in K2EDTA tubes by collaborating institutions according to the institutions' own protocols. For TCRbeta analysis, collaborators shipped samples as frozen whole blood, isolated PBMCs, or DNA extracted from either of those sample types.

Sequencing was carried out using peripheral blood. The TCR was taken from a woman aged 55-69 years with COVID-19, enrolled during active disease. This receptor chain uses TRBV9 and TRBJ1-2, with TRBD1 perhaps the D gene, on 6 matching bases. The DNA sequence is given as TGTGCCAGCACCAACGGGGGGCACTATGGCTACACCTTC. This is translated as CASTNGGHYGYTF.